This TCR beta chain emerged from a study of cytomegalovirus exposure and HLA in healthy donors. Study summary: An analysis done earlier identified about 120 million unique TCR beta sequences from approximately 200 million T cells. Points from the study as a whole: Later analysis showed most CMV-associated TCR beta chains appearing HLA-restricted. Cytomegalovirus-associated status was assigned to about 150 TCR beta chains.

As for this clone: Its antigen is still unknown.

With 60 Vbeta and 13 Jbeta primers, the PCR was carried out. Authors' data handling: About 88 million unique TCR beta chains, around 11 million of them shared, were counted by a later analysis. Using immunoSEQ multiplex PCR, the repertoire was profiled, and TCRdb retains in-frame clones only, with some absent. V and J calls and clone size are as listed in that table; D and trimming were resolved from the DNA. The table has about 200,000 clones, more than 9.5% seen once. Between the trimmed V and J ends, which lost 0 bases and 4 bases, there was a span of 7 bases. The CDR3 length is 13 residues. CDR1 and CDR2 from the germline V gene are SGDLS and YYNGEE.

This sequence joins TRBV9 and TRBJ1-1; tentatively, D is TRBD1 (6 bases). This TCR came from a middle-aged man in good health and CMV-seropositive. The source material was PBMCs. The CDR3, as DNA: TGTGCCAGCAGCGTAGGACAGGCCACTGAAGCTTTCTTT. Encoded protein: CASSVGQATEAFF.